The entry that follows covers one T cell receptor beta chain sequence. The record originates from a study of blood T cell repertoires in COVID-19. For the study at large: Samples came from the United States, Italy and Spain, spanning acute and convalescent COVID-19. PBMCs, B-cell-depleted T cells, or T cells were the source of the cDNA or gDNA that made up the material.

Authors' processing steps: Reference gene primer amplification yielded estimated nucleated cell counts. Generated by immunoSEQ multiplex PCR, the TCRdb table keeps only in-frame clones and is missing some. The V and J calls and clone size were taken over from that table, and D and trimming were inferred from the DNA. The data show around 120,000 clones, 60% to 85% seen once. Germline V CDR1 and CDR2: SGHTA, FQGNSA. The CDR3 has 17 amino acids. Trimming stripped 4 bases from V and 3 bases from J, with 21 bases between. The J gene is TRBJ1-2, the V gene TRBV7-2, with D maybe TRBD1 (6 bases). Sequencing used peripheral blood. The clonotype was recovered from a man in his 70s with acute or convalescent COVID-19. The CDR3 bases are TGTGCCAGCAGCTCCCAATCAAACAGGGTCTCGGACTATGGCTACACCTTC. Its protein is CASSSQSNRVSDYGYTF.